This T cell receptor beta chain was sequenced during a study of cytomegalovirus exposure and HLA in healthy donors. Study results and caveats: Rarity held for most TCR sequences, but there were some public TCRs that occurred in many donors. A few CMV-associated chains were confirmed in vitro to be specific for CMV antigens.

Vbeta (60) and Jbeta (13) primers were used in the PCR. Sequencing was performed with immunoSEQ multiplex PCR; in TCRdb, only in-frame clones are kept and a portion is missing. This table has approximately 110,000 clones, around two thirds appearing once. V lost 2 bases to trimming and J lost 0 bases, with 8 bases between them. This CDR3 spans 15 amino acids. The germline CDR1 and CDR2 sequences are SGHAT and FQDESV (reference sequence). Turning to this clone: Its matching antigen is unknown.

This chain joins TRBV11-1 and TRBJ1-5; D possibly corresponds to TRBD1 (5 bases). The sequence derives from a woman between 40 and 50 years old in good health and CMV-seropositive. Material: PBMCs. CDR3 DNA sequence: TGTGCCAGCAGCTTACCGACAGTTAGCAATCAGCCCCAGCATTTT. Translating it yields CASSLPTVSNQPQHF.